These 4 T cell receptor beta chains were sequenced from one sample in a study of control samples from healthy donors and cancer patients. The assay was immunoSEQ multiplex PCR, and TCRdb's table has in-frame clones only and misses some. Of about 160,000 clones detected, 94% appear once; the ten largest clones hold around 13%. Source material: PBMCs. The receptors stem from a man in his 60s with colorectal cancer.

Here the CDR3 reads CASSGTGESYEQYF. CDR3 coding DNA: TGCGCCAGCAGCGGGACAGGGGAATCCTACGAGCAGTACTTC. The genes are TRBV5-1 and TRBJ2-7, with 10 bases identical to TRBD1. Per the germline V gene, CDR1 is SGHRS and CDR2 is YFSETQ. Unmatched junction bases numbered 2, after V lost 4 bases and J lost 1 base. The CDR3 consists of 14 residues.

J is TRBJ2-7 and V is TRBV5-1; D unresolved. Germline lookup yields CDR1 SGHRS and CDR2 YFSETQ. The length of the CDR3 is 15 residues. Trimming left V 0 bases short and J 2 bases short, with 12 bases between. The CDR3 nucleotides read TGCGCCAGCAGCTTGGGGGCCCCGGGCCCCTACGAGCAGTACTTC. Residues: CASSLGAPGPYEQYF.

J is TRBJ2-2 and V is TRBV25-1; D ambiguous. The germline V and J ends were trimmed by 6 bases and 2 bases, with 4 bases remaining between them. This CDR3 is built from 12 residues. Looked up from germline, CDR1 is MGHDK and CDR2 is SYGVNS. As DNA, the CDR3 is TGTGCCAGCAGAGGTAACACCGGGGAGCTGTTTTTT. Translation gives CASRGNTGELFF.

The chain links TRBV15 to TRBJ1-5; D not certain. The CDR3 is 13 amino acids. Germline V gene sequence: CDR1 LNHNV, CDR2 YYDKDF (reference sequence). Trimming left V 2 bases short and J 4 bases short, with 6 bases between. The CDR3 region is CATSRPGNQPQHF. The CDR3 DNA reads as TGTGCCACCAGCAGACCAGGTAATCAGCCCCAGCATTTT. The full variable domain, in which reference TRBV15 and TRBJ1-5 provide the parts outside the CDR3, is DAMVIQNPRYQVTQFGKPVTLSCSQTLNHNVMYWYQQKSSQAPKLLFHYYDKDFNNEADTPDNFQSRRPNTSFCFLDIRSPGLGDTAMYLCATSRPGNQPQHFGDGTRLSIL.